This T cell receptor beta chain was recovered during a study of shared clonotypes between healthy human individuals. Study at large: CD8 memory received one plate per donor, CD8 naive two, CD4 memory three and CD4 naive three. Study outcomes and limitations: Clonotype sharing among donors, it was expected, would be affected by sequencing depth. Larger richness was generally estimated for naive than memory subsets. The four-donor shared clonotypes exceeded non-shared clonotypes in generation probability, with non-shared ones scoring lower.

Sequenced by immunoSEQ multiplex PCR; TCRdb stores in-frame clones only, minus some. This repertoire shows fewer than 200,000 clones, 90% to 95% found once; its top ten account for 0.067%. This CDR3 contains 17 residues. J gave up 2 bases and V 8 bases, and 12 bases lay outside the gene matches. The germline V gene has CDR1 LNHDA and CDR2 SQIVND (reference sequence). To note about this clone: Antigen specificity is unknown.

This chain connects TRBV19 to TRBJ2-6; 7 bases line up with TRBD2. The sequencing sample was made of naive CD4+ T cells sorted from blood. Described subset: CD45RA+ positively selected. The TCR comes from a woman aged 25 to 39 in good health. The CDR3 DNA reads TGTGCCAGTTCGGGTGAACTAGGGAGGGCTGGGGCCAACGTCCTGACTTTC. It is translated as CASSGELGRAGANVLTF.